These 30 T cell receptor beta chains came from one sample sequenced in a study of T cells in women clearing cervical HPV infection. Here immunoSEQ multiplex PCR was the method, and the copy in TCRdb shows in-frame clones only, minus some. This sample's clone table lists about 20,000 clones. Sample: blood buffy coat. These receptors all come from a woman between 18 and 69 years old with a cervical HPV16 infection that either progressed to CIN3+ or cleared (not recorded which).

As concerns this clone: The observed sequence ends 3 residues before the CDR3 terminus, with the missing tail filled in from the germline J gene. The rearrangement joins TRBV13 to TRBJ1-2; a possible D gene is TRBD1 (6 bases). Germline CDR1 reads PRHDT; CDR2 reads FYEKMQ (reference sequence). CDR3 length: 14 residues. Trimming left V 5 bases short and J 7 bases short, with 17 bases between. CDR3 DNA (partial): TGTGCCAGCAGCCCCCAGGTGGGGGCGCGTGGC. This codes for CASSPQVGARG. The full CDR3 protein is CASSPQVGARGYTF.

On this clone itself: The sequenced fragment ends 3 residues before the CDR3 boundary, so the rest is inferred from the germline J gene. V gene TRBV30 combines with J gene TRBJ2-5; 8 positions agree with TRBD1. The CDR3 is made up of 13 amino acids. Germline V lookup: CDR1 GTSNPN, CDR2 SVGIG (reference sequence). Trimming removed 2 bases from V and 5 bases from J; junction bases left unmatched: 4. The CDR3 DNA, read in part, is TGTGCCTGGAGTACCGGACAGGGTGAGACC. Translating gives CAWSTGQGET. The entire CDR3 is CAWSTGQGETQYF.

Remarks on this clone: The read gets to within 3 residues of the CDR3 end, and the germline J gene fills in the rest. The chain joins TRBV20-1 to TRBJ2-1; unclear D gene. Germline-derived CDR1 and CDR2 are DFQATT and SNEGSKA (reference sequence). V dropped 3 bases and J dropped 9 bases, with 21 bases sitting between them. This CDR3 has 15 amino acids. The DNA read from the CDR3 is TGCAGTGCTAGTGTTGCCTCGGGTCCCTGGAGTGAG. The encoded protein is CSASVASGPWSE. The entire CDR3 sequence reads CSASVASGPWSEQFF.

Of note for this clone: The read ends 3 residues shy of where the CDR3 ends; the end is completed using the germline J gene. V and J are TRBV5-1 and TRBJ2-1; a possible D gene is TRBD1 (6 bases). The germline gives CDR1 SGHRS, CDR2 YFSETQ. This CDR3 is built from 14 residues. The V gene lost 0 bases and the J gene lost 5 bases, with 9 bases spanning the gap. This chain's CDR3 is CASSLGDIDNEQFF. Partial CDR3 DNA: TGCGCCAGCAGCTTGGGGGACATCGACAATGAG.

To note about this clone: The read terminates 3 residues before the CDR3 end, so the remaining end is supplied by the germline J gene. The chain uses TRBV28 and TRBJ2-5, with D perhaps matching TRBD2 (6 bases). This CDR3 spans 15 amino acids. V shed 2 bases and J shed 1 base, with 11 bases lying between them. CDR1 and CDR2 from the germline V gene are MDHEN and SYDVKM. CDR3 region: CASSLIAAGQETQYF. The part of the CDR3 DNA that was read is TGTGCCAGCAGTTTAATAGCGGCGGGCCAAGAGACC.

On this clone: The DNA ends 3 residues before the CDR3 does, and the rest of the CDR3 is filled in from the germline J gene. The J gene is TRBJ1-5, the V gene TRBV20-1, with D possibly being TRBD1 (6 bases). The CDR3 has 13 amino acids. Per germline, CDR1 DFQATT and CDR2 SNEGSKA (reference sequence). V dropped 3 bases and J dropped 6 bases, with 12 bases sitting between them. The CDR3 DNA, read in part, is TGCAGTGCTAGTTTCAAAGGGGGTCAGCCC. Translating it yields CSASFKGGQP. The full CDR3 protein reads CSASFKGGQPQHF.

Worth noting for this clone: The read halts 3 residues ahead of the CDR3 end, with the missing end drawn from the germline J gene. This chain joins TRBV5-1 and TRBJ2-4; possible D gene TRBD2, 5 bases. The V and J ends lost 5 bases and 8 bases respectively, with 14 bases between them. The CDR3 has 13 amino acids. Germline V lookup: CDR1 SGHRS, CDR2 YFSETQ. This chain's CDR3 is CASRVSGSDIQYF. The CDR3 bases that were read are TGCGCCAGCAGAGTCTCGGGGTCGGACATT.

To note about this clone: The CDR3 is cut off 3 residues early in the read; its end comes from the germline J gene. The chain couples TRBV7-3 to TRBJ2-3; 11 bases match TRBD1. This CDR3 has 18 amino acids. Germline values: CDR1 SGHTA, CDR2 FQGTGA. Trimming cost V 4 bases and J 1 base; bases outside gene matches: 10. The CDR3 protein is CASSSPRTGGMGTDTQYF. The sequenced part of the CDR3 DNA is TGTGCCAGCAGCTCTCCCCGGACAGGGGGCATGGGCACAGATACG.

As regards this clone: The read falls 3 residues short of the CDR3 end, and the missing part is taken from the germline J gene. The chain recombines TRBV28 with TRBJ2-5; D is uncertain. The CDR3 covers 13 residues. With 5 bases removed from V and 4 bases from J, the gap between germline ends came to 11 bases. Per germline, CDR1 MDHEN and CDR2 SYDVKM. CDR3 sequence: CASSLRYGETQYF. Incomplete CDR3 DNA: TGTGCCAGCAGTCTACGCTACGGAGAGACC. Filled out from reference TRBV28 and TRBJ2-5, the complete variable domain reads DVKVTQSSRYLVKRTGEKVFLECVQDMDHENMFWYRQDPGLGLRLIYFSYDVKMKEKGDIPEGYSVSREKKERFSLILESASTNQTSMYLCASSLRYGETQYFGPGTRLLVL.

The DNA read from the CDR3 is TGTGCCAGCAGCGAAGGGGGGGGGAGTAATCAGCCG. Encoded protein: CASSEGGGSNQP. The whole CDR3 protein is CASSEGGGSNQPQYF. The gene calls are TRBV6-2 or TRBV6-3 and TRBJ2-3; D is perhaps TRBD2 (7 bases). The read ends 3 residues before the CDR3 terminus; that terminus is restored from the germline J gene. Germline lookup yields CDR1 MNHEY and CDR2 SVGEGT. The CDR3 sequence is 15 residues long.

As to this clone: Sequence at one end of the junction differs from germline and may be a read error. The CDR3 extends 3 residues past the end of the read, so its final part is completed from the germline J gene. This specimen includes other DNA sequences encoding the same CDR3. This chain links TRBV4-2 with TRBJ1-2; 12 nucleotides line up with TRBD1. Per germline, CDR1 LGHNA and CDR2 YNFKEQ. CDR3 length: 16 residues. CDR3 DNA (partial): TGCGCCAGCAGCCAACACCCGGGACAGGGGGCCGGTGGT. Translation: CASSQHPGQGAGG. The entire CDR3 protein is CASSQHPGQGAGGYTF.

The sequenced part of the CDR3 DNA is TGTGCCAGCAGCTTGGCAGAGAATAATTCACCC. Its protein product is CASSLAENNSP. In full, the CDR3 is CASSLAENNSPLHF. The chain combines TRBV5-6 with TRBJ1-6; D remains ambiguous. The read finishes 3 residues shy of the CDR3 end, and the germline J gene is used to complete it. The CDR3 sequence is 14 residues long. In germline, CDR1 is SGHDT, CDR2 YYEEEE. V was shortened by 0 bases and J by 5 bases, with 6 bases between the two germline ends.

Comments on this clone: The read terminates 3 residues before the CDR3 end, so the remaining end is supplied by the germline J gene. The gene calls are TRBV19 and TRBJ2-3; TRBD1 matches at 9 bases. Germline assignment: CDR1 LNHDA and CDR2 SQIVND (reference sequence). Trimming at V came to 7 bases and at J to 5 bases, leaving 4 bases not matched to a gene. CDR3 length: 13 residues. The CDR3 spells CASKGTGKDTQYF. The DNA read from the CDR3 is TGTGCCAGTAAGGGGACAGGGAAAGATACG.

This CDR3 is CASSLTSGGSYNEQFF. The sequenced part of the CDR3 DNA is TGTGCCAGCAGCCTGACTAGCGGGGGTTCCTACAATGAG. The rearrangement links TRBV27 to TRBJ2-1; TRBD2 matches at 12 bases. The read gets to within 3 residues of the CDR3 end, and the germline J gene fills in the rest. This CDR3 contains 16 residues. V dropped 6 bases and J dropped 1; count of bases not matched to a gene: 4. CDR1 is MNHEY, CDR2 SMNVEV, per germline (reference sequence).

CDR3 DNA (partial): TGTGCCAGCACCACAGGGGACAGTAGAGCTAACTATGGC. Amino acids: CASTTGDSRANYG. The CDR3, in full, reads CASTTGDSRANYGYTF. The rearrangement joins TRBV2 to TRBJ1-2; 7 bases match TRBD1. The read ends 3 residues shy of where the CDR3 ends; the end is completed using the germline J gene. The germline V gene encodes CDR1 SNHLY and CDR2 FYNNEI. Unmatched junction bases numbered 11, after V lost 7 bases and J lost 0 bases. The length of the CDR3 is 16 residues.

Comment on this clone: The sequence runs out 3 residues before the end of the CDR3; the remainder is reconstructed from the germline J gene. V and J are TRBV18 and TRBJ1-5, with TRBD1 matching 9 bases. This CDR3 spans 18 amino acids. Germline V gene data show CDR1 as KGHSH and CDR2 as LQKENI. With 3 bases clipped from V and 0 bases from J, the junction kept 9 bases outside the gene matches. The CDR3 bases that were read are TGTGCCAGCTCACCCTCCGGACAGGGGTCCGATAGCAATCAGCCC. It is translated as CASSPSGQGSDSNQP. The whole CDR3 protein is CASSPSGQGSDSNQPQHF. The full variable domain, in which reference TRBV18 and TRBJ1-5 provide the parts outside the CDR3, is NAGVMQNPRHLVRRRGQEARLRCSPMKGHSHVYWYRQLPEEGLKFMVYLQKENIIDESGMPKERFSAEFPKEGPSILRIQQVVRGDSAAYFCASSPSGQGSDSNQPQHFGDGTRLSIL.

Regarding this clone: The CDR3 extends 3 residues past the end of the read, so its final part is completed from the germline J gene. The V and J genes are TRBV7-2 and TRBJ2-1; D might be TRBD2 (6 bases). Germline V gene lookup returns CDR1 SGHTA and CDR2 FQGNSA. The V gene lost 6 bases and the J gene lost 7 bases, with 16 bases spanning the gap. The CDR3 is 14 residues long. CDR3 sequence: CASSPHAGGNEQFF. The CDR3 DNA, read in part, is TGTGCCAGCAGTCCCCACGCAGGAGGGAATGAG.

About this clone itself: The read gets to within 3 residues of the CDR3 end, and the germline J gene fills in the rest. The rearrangement joins TRBV6-2 or TRBV6-3 to TRBJ1-2; TRBD1 might be the D (5 bases). CDR1 and CDR2 from the germline V gene are MNHEY and SVGEGT. This CDR3 contains 13 residues. Trimming pared 6 bases from V and 7 bases from J, leaving 15 bases between. CDR3: CASSQPQGRGYTF. The covered CDR3 bases are TGTGCCAGCAGCCAACCCCAGGGCCGTGGC.

Details on this clone: The sequenced fragment ends 3 residues before the CDR3 boundary, so the rest is inferred from the germline J gene. The chain carries TRBV5-1 and TRBJ2-3; 9 nucleotides line up with TRBD1. The CDR3 spans 16 residues. The V and J ends lost 3 bases and 0 bases, in that order; junction bases with no gene match: 5. The V gene's germline CDR1 is SGHRS and CDR2 YFSETQ. The CDR3 is CASSSGQGGSTDTQYF. The CDR3 DNA, read in part, is TGCGCCAGCAGCTCGGGACAGGGCGGGAGCACAGATACG. Full variable domain (outside the CDR3, taken from reference TRBV5-1 and TRBJ2-3): KAGVTQTPRYLIKTRGQQVTLSCSPISGHRSVSWYQQTPGQGLQFLFEYFSETQRNKGNFPGRFSGRQFSNSRSEMNVSTLELGDSALYLCASSSGQGGSTDTQYFGPGTRLTVL.

Comments on this clone: The read is 3 residues too short to cover the CDR3 end, so that end is filled in from the germline J gene. V gene TRBV30 combines with J gene TRBJ2-7; 8 bases match TRBD1. V shed 5 bases, J shed 5 bases, and the junction held 8 bases outside the gene matches. The germline CDR1 and CDR2 sequences are GTSNPN and SVGIG (reference sequence). This CDR3 spans 13 amino acids. The DNA read from the CDR3 is TGTGCCTGGCTTCACAGGGGGTCCCACGAG. Protein sequence: CAWLHRGSHE. The full CDR3 reads CAWLHRGSHEQYF. The full variable domain, its missing parts supplied by reference TRBV30 and TRBJ2-7, is SQTIHQWPATLVQPVGSPLSLECTVEGTSNPNLYWYRQAAGRGLQLLFYSVGIGQISSEVPQNLSASRPQDRQFILSSKKLLLSDSGFYLCAWLHRGSHEQYFGPGTRLTVT.

Points on this clone: With the read ending 3 residues before the CDR3 end, the germline J gene is used to fill in that end. The chain links TRBV20-1 to TRBJ1-2; 12 positions agree with TRBD1. The CDR3 is 16 amino acids. The germline V gene encodes CDR1 DFQATT and CDR2 SNEGSKA (reference sequence). V shed 5 bases, J shed 2 bases, and the junction held 9 bases outside the gene matches. The CDR3 bases that were read are TGCAGTGCTGGCCGGGACAGGGGGCGCGGGAACTATGGC. Residues: CSAGRDRGRGNYG. The full CDR3 protein reads CSAGRDRGRGNYGYTF.

The CDR3 region is CARSLGQSSYEQYF. The DNA read from the CDR3 is TGTGCCAGAAGCTTGGGACAGTCCTCCTACGAG. This chain uses TRBV5-3 with TRBJ2-7; possible D gene TRBD1, 5 bases. Read sequence stops 3 residues before the CDR3 end, and the germline J gene provides the missing end. TRBV5-3 is classed as an ORF, of uncertain function. The CDR3 totals 14 residues. The V gene lost 0 bases and the J gene lost 0 bases, with 7 bases spanning the gap.

A note on this clone: Read data end 3 residues before the CDR3 end; the end is taken from the germline J gene. V gene TRBV14 combines with J gene TRBJ2-1; 12 positions match TRBD2. J was trimmed by 8 bases and V by 0 bases; bases with no gene match: 11. The CDR3 is 18 amino acids. CDR1 SGHDN and CDR2 FVKESK come from the germline V gene. CDR3 DNA (partial): TGTGCCAGCAGCCAAGATTTTGGTCTAGCGGGGGGGCCGGATGAG. As protein: CASSQDFGLAGGPDE. The full-length CDR3 reads as CASSQDFGLAGGPDEQFF.

The CDR3 DNA, read in part, is TGTGCCAGCTCACGAGACAGGGAATGGGAGACG. The encoded protein is CASSRDREWET. The full-length CDR3 reads as CASSRDREWETQYF. The chain uses TRBV18 and TRBJ2-3; TRBD1 agrees at 7 bases. Read sequence stops 3 residues before the CDR3 end, and the germline J gene provides the missing end. Per germline, CDR1 KGHSH and CDR2 LQKENI. The CDR3 loop spans 14 amino acids.

CDR3 residues: CASTQEGQTETQYF. The sequenced CDR3 bases are TGTGCCAGCACCCAAGAGGGACAGACAGAGACC. The J gene is TRBJ2-5, the V gene TRBV5-4, with TRBD1 matching 7 bases. The read halts 3 residues ahead of the CDR3 end, with the missing end drawn from the germline J gene. The CDR3 contains 14 residues. In germline, CDR1 is SGHNT, CDR2 YYREEE (reference sequence). V dropped 6 bases and J dropped 4; count of bases not matched to a gene: 9. Variable domain in full (rest from reference TRBV5-4 and TRBJ2-5): ETGVTQSPTHLIKTRGQQVTLRCSSQSGHNTVSWYQQALGQGPQFIFQYYREEENGRGNFPPRFSGLQFPNYSSELNVNALELDDSALYLCASTQEGQTETQYFGPGTRLLVL.

As regards this clone: The read gets to within 3 residues of the CDR3 end, and the germline J gene fills in the rest. Different DNA sequences within this sample yield the same CDR3. The V and J genes are TRBV18 and TRBJ1-3; D not certain. Germline lookup yields CDR1 KGHSH and CDR2 LQKENI. This CDR3 comprises 15 residues. V lost 3 bases, J lost 0 bases, and 9 bases lay in between. CDR3 residues: CASSPRQSSGNTIYF. Partial CDR3 DNA: TGTGCCAGCTCACCGCGGCAGAGCTCTGGAAACACC.

The DNA read from the CDR3 is TGTGCCAGCAGCTTAGTAACTGGGGGCGATGAG. Protein product: CASSLVTGGDE. Given in full, the CDR3 is CASSLVTGGDEQFF. This chain links TRBV11-2 with TRBJ2-1; possibly TRBD1 for D (6 bases). The read halts 3 residues ahead of the CDR3 end, with the missing end drawn from the germline J gene. Looked up from germline, CDR1 is SGHAT and CDR2 is FQNNGV. V lost 1 base, J lost 8 bases, and 12 bases lay in between. The CDR3 has 14 residues.

Comment on this clone: The read terminates 3 residues ahead of where the CDR3 ends, so the germline J gene completes it. The chain links TRBV4-1 to TRBJ2-3, with 7 bases aligning to TRBD1. From germline, CDR1 is MGHRA and CDR2 YSYEKL. The CDR3 is 16 residues long. After removal of 2 bases from V and 2 bases from J, the junction contained 7 bases not matched to a gene. The CDR3 bases that were read are TGCGCCAGCAGCCAAAGGGTTGGACAGGCCACAGATACG. Translating gives CASSQRVGQATDT. Given in full, the CDR3 is CASSQRVGQATDTQYF.

Details on this clone: Coverage ceases 3 residues before the CDR3 finishes, and the germline J gene fills in the end. The chain is built from TRBV19 and TRBJ2-3, with TRBD2 matching over 7 bases. CDR1 LNHDA and CDR2 SQIVND come from the germline V gene (reference sequence). The CDR3 length is 14 residues. The J segment lost 3 bases and the V segment lost 4 bases, leaving 4 bases of the junction unmatched. CDR3 loop: CASSRGGWTDTQYF. Incomplete CDR3 DNA: TGTGCCAGTAGTAGGGGGGGGTGGACAGATACG.

Turning to this clone: Read coverage stops 3 residues before the CDR3 terminus; the germline J gene supplies the remainder. V and J are TRBV2 and TRBJ2-2; 9 bases map to TRBD1. This CDR3 spans 14 amino acids. Germline values: CDR1 SNHLY, CDR2 FYNNEI. CDR3 residues: CASRVQGAGEKLFF. Incomplete CDR3 DNA: TGTGCCAGCAGAGTACAGGGGGCCGGTGAAAAG.